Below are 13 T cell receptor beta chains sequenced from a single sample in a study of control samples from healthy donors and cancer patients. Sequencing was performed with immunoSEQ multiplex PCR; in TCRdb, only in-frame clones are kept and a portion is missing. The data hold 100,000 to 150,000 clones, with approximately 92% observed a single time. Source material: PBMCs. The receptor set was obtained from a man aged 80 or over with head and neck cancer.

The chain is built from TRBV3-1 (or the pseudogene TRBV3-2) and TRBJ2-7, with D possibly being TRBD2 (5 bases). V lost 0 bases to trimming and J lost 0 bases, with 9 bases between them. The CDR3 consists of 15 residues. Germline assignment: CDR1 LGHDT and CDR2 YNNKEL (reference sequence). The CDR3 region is CASSQDRLASYEQYF. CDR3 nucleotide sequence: TGTGCCAGCAGCCAAGACCGTCTAGCCTCCTACGAGCAGTACTTC.

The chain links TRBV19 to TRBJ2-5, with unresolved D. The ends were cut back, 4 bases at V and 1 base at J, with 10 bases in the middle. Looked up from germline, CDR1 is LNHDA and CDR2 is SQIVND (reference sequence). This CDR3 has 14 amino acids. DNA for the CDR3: TGTGCCAGTAGTAAGGGCGGCTCCCAAGAGACCCAGTACTTC. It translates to CASSKGGSQETQYF.

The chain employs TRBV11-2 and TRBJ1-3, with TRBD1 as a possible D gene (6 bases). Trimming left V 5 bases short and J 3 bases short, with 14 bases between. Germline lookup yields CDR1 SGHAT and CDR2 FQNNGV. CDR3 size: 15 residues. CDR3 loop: CASSEYSGVGNTIYF. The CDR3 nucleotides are TGTGCCAGCAGCGAATATTCAGGGGTTGGAAACACCATATATTTT.

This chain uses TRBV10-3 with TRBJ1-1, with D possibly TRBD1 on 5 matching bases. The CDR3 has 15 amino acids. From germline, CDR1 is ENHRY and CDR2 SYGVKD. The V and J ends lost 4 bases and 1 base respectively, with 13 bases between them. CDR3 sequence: CAISVVLGTNTEAFF. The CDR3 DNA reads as TGTGCCATCAGTGTGGTACTGGGGACGAACACTGAAGCTTTCTTT.

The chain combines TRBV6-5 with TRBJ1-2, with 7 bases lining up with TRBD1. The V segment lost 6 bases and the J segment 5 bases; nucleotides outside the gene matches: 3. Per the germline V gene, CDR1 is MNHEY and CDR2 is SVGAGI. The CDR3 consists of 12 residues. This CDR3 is CASSLRGYGYTF. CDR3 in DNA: TGTGCCAGCAGCCTCAGGGGGTATGGCTACACCTTC.

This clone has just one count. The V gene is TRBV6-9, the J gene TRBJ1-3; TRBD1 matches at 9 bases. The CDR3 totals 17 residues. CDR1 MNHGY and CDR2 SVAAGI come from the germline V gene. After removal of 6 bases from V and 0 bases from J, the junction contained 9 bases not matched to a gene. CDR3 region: CASRPTGTGLSGNTIYF. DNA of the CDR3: TGTGCCAGCAGACCTACAGGGACAGGGCTCTCTGGAAACACCATATATTTT.

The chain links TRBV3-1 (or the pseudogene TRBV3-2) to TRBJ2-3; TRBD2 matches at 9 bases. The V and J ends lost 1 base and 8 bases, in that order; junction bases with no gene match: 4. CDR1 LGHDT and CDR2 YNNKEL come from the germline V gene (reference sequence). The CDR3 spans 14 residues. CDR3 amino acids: CASSQGVSGGTQYF. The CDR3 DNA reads TGTGCCAGCAGCCAAGGTGTTAGCGGGGGTACGCAGTATTTT.

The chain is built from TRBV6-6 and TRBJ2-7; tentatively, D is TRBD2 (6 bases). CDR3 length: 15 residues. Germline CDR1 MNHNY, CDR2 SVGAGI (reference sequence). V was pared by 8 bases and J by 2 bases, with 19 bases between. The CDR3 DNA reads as TGTGCCAGCGGATTGGGGGGACCTCTCGCCTACGAGCAGTACTTC. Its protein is CASGLGGPLAYEQYF.

The CDR3 bases are TGTGCCAGCAGCTTAAGAGTTAGCAATGAAAAACTGTTTTTT. Encoded protein: CASSLRVSNEKLFF. V is TRBV7-9 and J is TRBJ1-4; D is unresolved. The germline V and J ends were trimmed by 2 bases and 5 bases, with 9 bases remaining between them. This CDR3 comprises 14 residues. CDR1 is SEHNR and CDR2 is FQNEAQ in the germline V gene (reference sequence).

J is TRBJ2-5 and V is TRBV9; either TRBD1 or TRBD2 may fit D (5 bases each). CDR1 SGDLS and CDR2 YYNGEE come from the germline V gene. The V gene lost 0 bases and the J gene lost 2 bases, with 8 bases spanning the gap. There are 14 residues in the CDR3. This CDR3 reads CASSVGGFQETQYF. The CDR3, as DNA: TGTGCCAGCAGCGTAGGGGGGTTTCAAGAGACCCAGTACTTC.

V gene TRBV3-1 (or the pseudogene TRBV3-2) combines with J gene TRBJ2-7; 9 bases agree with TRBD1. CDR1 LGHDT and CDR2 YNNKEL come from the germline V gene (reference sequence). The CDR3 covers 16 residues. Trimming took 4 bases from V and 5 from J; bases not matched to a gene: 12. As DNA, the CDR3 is TGTGCCAGCAGCCGGATCAGACAGGGGGGTTACGACGAGCAGTACTTC. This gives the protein CASSRIRQGGYDEQYF.

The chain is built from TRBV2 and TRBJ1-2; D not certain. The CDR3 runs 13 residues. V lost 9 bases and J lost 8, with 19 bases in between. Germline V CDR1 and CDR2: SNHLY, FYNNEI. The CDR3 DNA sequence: TGTGCCAGTAGGGTTCGGTCAAACGGAGGCTACACCTTC. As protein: CASRVRSNGGYTF.

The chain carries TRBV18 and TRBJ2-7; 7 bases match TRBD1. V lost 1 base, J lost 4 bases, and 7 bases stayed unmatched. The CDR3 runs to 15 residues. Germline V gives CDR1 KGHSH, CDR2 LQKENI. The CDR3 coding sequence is TGTGCCAGCTCACCACTTGGGGACAGACTGTACGAGCAGTACTTC. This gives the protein CASSPLGDRLYEQYF. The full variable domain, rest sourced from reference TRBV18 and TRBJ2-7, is NAGVMQNPRHLVRRRGQEARLRCSPMKGHSHVYWYRQLPEEGLKFMVYLQKENIIDESGMPKERFSAEFPKEGPSILRIQQVVRGDSAAYFCASSPLGDRLYEQYFGPGTRLTVT.